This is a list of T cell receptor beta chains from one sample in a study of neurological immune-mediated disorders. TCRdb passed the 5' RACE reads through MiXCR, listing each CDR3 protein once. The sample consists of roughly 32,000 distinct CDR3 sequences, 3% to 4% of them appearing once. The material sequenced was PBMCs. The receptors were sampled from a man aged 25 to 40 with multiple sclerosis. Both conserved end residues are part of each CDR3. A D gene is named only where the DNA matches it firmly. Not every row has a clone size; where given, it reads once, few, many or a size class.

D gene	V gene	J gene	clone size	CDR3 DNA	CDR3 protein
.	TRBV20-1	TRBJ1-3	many	TGCAGTGCTAGGGGGGCGGGAAACACCATATATTTT	CSARGAGNTIYF
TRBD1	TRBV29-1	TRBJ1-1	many	TGCAGCGTCCACAGGGGGCCCACTGAAGCTTTCTTT	CSVHRGPTEAFF
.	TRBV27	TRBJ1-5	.	TGTGCCAGCAGTTTAGTGCCAGATAGCAATCAGCCCCAGCATTTT	CASSLVPDSNQPQHF
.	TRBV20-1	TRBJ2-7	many	TGCAGTGCTAGAGATCTCACAGGTGCTGGTAGCGTCGGAGAGCAGTACTTC	CSARDLTGAGSVGEQYF
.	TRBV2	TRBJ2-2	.	TGTGCCAGCAGCCCGAAGGGACACTCGAACACCGGGGAGCTGTTTTTT	CASSPKGHSNTGELFF
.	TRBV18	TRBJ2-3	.	TGTGCCAGCTCACCGGAACGAGATACGCAGTATTTT	CASSPERDTQYF
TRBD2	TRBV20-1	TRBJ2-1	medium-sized	TGCAGTGCTCCCAGACTAGCGGGGGGGCCCCGCTCCTACAATGAGCAGTTCTTC	CSAPRLAGGPRSYNEQFF
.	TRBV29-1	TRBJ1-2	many	TGCAGCGTTGAAGATCAAAGGAAGGGCTATGGCTACACCTTC	CSVEDQRKGYGYTF
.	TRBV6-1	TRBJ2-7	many	TGTGCCAGCAGTGAAGAAGCAGGCCCCTACGAGCAGTACTTC	CASSEEAGPYEQYF
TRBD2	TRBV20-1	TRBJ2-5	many	TGCAGTGCTGCCCCGGGACTAGCAGAGGAGACCCAGTACTTC	CSAAPGLAEETQYF
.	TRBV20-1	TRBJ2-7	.	TGCAGTGCTAGAGATCTTCTGCGTACGAGCTCCTACGAGCAGTACTTC	CSARDLLRTSSYEQYF
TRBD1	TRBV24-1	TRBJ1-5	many	TGTGCCACCAGTGCCGGGACAGGGAGTCAGCCCCAGCATTTT	CATSAGTGSQPQHF
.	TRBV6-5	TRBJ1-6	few	TGTGCCAGCAGTTACTCGTCCAGGAGGGACCGGAATTCACCCCTCCACTTT	CASSYSSRRDRNSPLHF
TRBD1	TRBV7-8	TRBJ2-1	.	TGTGCCAGCAACGAACTACCACAACCCCGGGGACAGGGGGCGAACACATTTGAGCAGTTCTTC	CASNELPQPRGQGANTFEQFF
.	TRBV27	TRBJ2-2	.	TGTGCCAGCAGTTTATTCCCCTCGGGCGGGGAGCTGTTTTTT	CASSLFPSGGELFF
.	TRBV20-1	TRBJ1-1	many	TGCAGTGCTAGGATGGTAGGACGGACCGAGGGGAACACTGAAGCTTTCTTT	CSARMVGRTEGNTEAFF
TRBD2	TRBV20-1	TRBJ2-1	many	TGCAGTGCTAGGATGAAAGGTGCTGGTACTAGCGGGGGGGCGAATGAGCAGTTCTTC	CSARMKGAGTSGGANEQFF
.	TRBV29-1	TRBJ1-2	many	TGCAGCGTTGAAGGTCGGGGTGCAGGGAATGGCTACACCTTC	CSVEGRGAGNGYTF
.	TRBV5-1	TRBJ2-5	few	TGCGCCAGCAGCTTGGGGCAAGCGACGCAAGAGACCCAGTACTTC	CASSLGQATQETQYF
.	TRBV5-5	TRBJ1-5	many	TGTGCCAGCAGCTTGGAGAAAGGGGGGCGGCAGCCCCAGCATTTT	CASSLEKGGRQPQHF
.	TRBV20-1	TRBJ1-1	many	TGCAGTGCTAGACCCCCCGACAAGGGGATGAACACTGAAGCTTTCTTT	CSARPPDKGMNTEAFF
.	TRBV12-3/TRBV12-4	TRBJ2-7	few	TGTGCCAGCAGTCCATTTGTCTACGAGCAGTACTTC	CASSPFVYEQYF
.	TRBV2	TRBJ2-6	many	TGTGCCAGCGGAAAGAGGGGGGGCATTGGGGCCAACGTCCTGACTTTC	CASGKRGGIGANVLTF
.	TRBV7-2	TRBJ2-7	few	TGTGCCAGCAGCCCAGTTCTACTAAGGGGCGAGAAGTACTTC	CASSPVLLRGEKYF
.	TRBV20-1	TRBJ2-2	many	TGCAGTGCTAGGTCTACGAGGACCGGGGAGCTGTTTTTT	CSARSTRTGELFF
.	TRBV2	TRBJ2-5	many	TGTGCCAGCAGTGTTGCCTTCACTCAAGAGACCCAGTACTTC	CASSVAFTQETQYF
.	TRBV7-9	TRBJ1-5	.	TGTGCCAGCAGCCGCGACTTAGGTGCTGATAGCAATCAGCCCCAGCATTTT	CASSRDLGADSNQPQHF
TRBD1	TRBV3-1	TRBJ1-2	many	TGTGCCAGCAGCCAAGATCAGGCGACAGGGAGGTCCTATGGCTACACCTTC	CASSQDQATGRSYGYTF
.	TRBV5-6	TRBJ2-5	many	TGTGCCAGCAGCTTGGCCGGTCGCGGGGAGACCCAGTACTTC	CASSLAGRGETQYF
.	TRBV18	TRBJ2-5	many	TGTGCCAGCTCACCAGAGGGAGAGACCCAGTACTTC	CASSPEGETQYF
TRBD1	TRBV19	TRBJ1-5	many	TGTGCCAGTAGTATCGGGACAGGGGGCGGTCAGCCCCAGCATTTT	CASSIGTGGGQPQHF
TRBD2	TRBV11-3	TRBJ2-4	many	TGTGCCAGCACCTGGGGGGGGAACATTCAGTACTTC	CASTWGGNIQYF
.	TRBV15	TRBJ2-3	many	TGTGCCACCAGCAGTGGGGGGACAGATACGCAGTATTTT	CATSSGGTDTQYF
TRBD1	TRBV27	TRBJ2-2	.	TGTGCCAGCAGTTCGGGACAGGTCACCGGGGAGCTGTTTTTT	CASSSGQVTGELFF
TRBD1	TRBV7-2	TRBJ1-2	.	TGTGCCAGCAGCCCAGGACAGGGGGTGCGAGGCTACACCTTC	CASSPGQGVRGYTF
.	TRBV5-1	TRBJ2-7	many	TGCGCCAGCAGCTTGCGGGGTTACGAGCAGTACTTC	CASSLRGYEQYF
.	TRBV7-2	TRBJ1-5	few	TGTGCCAGCAGCTTAGAAGGGTCAGGCAATCAGCCCCAGCATTTT	CASSLEGSGNQPQHF
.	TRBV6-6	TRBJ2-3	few	TGTGCCAGCAGTCATAACAGGGCCAGCACAGATACGCAGTATTTT	CASSHNRASTDTQYF
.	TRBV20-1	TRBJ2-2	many	TGCAGTGCTTTTCTCGGAACAGGGAGGGCCGGGGAGCTGTTTTTT	CSAFLGTGRAGELFF
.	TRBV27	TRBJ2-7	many	TGTGCCAGCTTCTCGAGCTCCTACGAGCAGTACTTC	CASFSSSYEQYF
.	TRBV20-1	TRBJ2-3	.	TGCAGTGGGGCATTCCCGGGACTCCGAACAGATACGCAGTATTTT	CSGAFPGLRTDTQYF
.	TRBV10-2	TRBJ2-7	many	TGCGCCAGCTCCCCGAGTTACGAGCAGTACTTC	CASSPSYEQYF
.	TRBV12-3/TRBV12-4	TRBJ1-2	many	TGTGCCAGCAGTCCTGACGGGACATACTATGGCTACACCTTC	CASSPDGTYYGYTF
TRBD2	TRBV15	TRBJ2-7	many	TGTGCCACCAGCAGAGATCGCATGCGGGGGGCCTACGAGCAGTACTTC	CATSRDRMRGAYEQYF
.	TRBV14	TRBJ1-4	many	TGTGCCAGCAGCCAAGATACGGGGGATTCTGAAAAACTGTTTTTT	CASSQDTGDSEKLFF
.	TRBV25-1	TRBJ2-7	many	TGTGCCAGCAGTGACGGGGGGCTCTCCTACGAGCAGTACTTC	CASSDGGLSYEQYF
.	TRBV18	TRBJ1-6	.	TGTGCCAGCTCACCACCGGGCAAGGGCAGTTCACCCCTCCACTTT	CASSPPGKGSSPLHF
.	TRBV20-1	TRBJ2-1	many	TGCAGTGCCCCTTTTGAGGGAATCGATGAGCAGTTCTTC	CSAPFEGIDEQFF
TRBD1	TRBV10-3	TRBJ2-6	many	TGTGCCATCAGTTTGACAGGGTCCACGTCTGGGGCCAACGTCCTGACTTTC	CAISLTGSTSGANVLTF
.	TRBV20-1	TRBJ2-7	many	TGCAGTGCTAGAGACCGTCCCGGGACGTACGAGCAGTACTTC	CSARDRPGTYEQYF
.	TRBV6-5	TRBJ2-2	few	TGTGCCAGCAGCCCGTTCCAGGGGCTAGGGACCGGGGAGCTGTTTTTT	CASSPFQGLGTGELFF
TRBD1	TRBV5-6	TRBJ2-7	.	TGTGCCAGCAGCAAAAGGGACAGGACCTACTACGAGCAGTACTTC	CASSKRDRTYYEQYF